This TCR beta chain was captured in a study of Graves' ophthalmopathy and Graves' hyperthyroidism. Study-wide findings and caveats: Blood also carried most expanded thyroid clonotypes exceeding 0.001 frequency. Ophthalmopathy progression was predicted with approximately 68% sensitivity and roughly 72% specificity.

About this clonotype itself: What it binds is not known.

Investigators amplified TCR beta CDR3 regions from RNA transcripts. HTBI primers were used in a first-round RT-PCR, which preceded a second-round multiplex PCR. TCRdb itself ran the multiplex PCR reads through MiXCR, one entry per CDR3 protein. The data show approximately 640,000 distinct CDR3 sequences, over 40% seen once. This CDR3 is built from 16 residues. V shed 0 bases and J shed 0 bases, with 11 bases lying between them. Germline assignment: CDR1 SGHDN and CDR2 FVKESK. The TCR comes from an adult man with Graves' ophthalmopathy. Sequenced input: peripheral blood. The chain employs TRBV14 and TRBJ1-1; D gene uncertain. For the CDR3, the DNA is TGTGCCAGCAGCCAAGATTTTGGAGTCATGAACACTGAAGCTTTCTTT. This encodes CASSQDFGVMNTEAFF.